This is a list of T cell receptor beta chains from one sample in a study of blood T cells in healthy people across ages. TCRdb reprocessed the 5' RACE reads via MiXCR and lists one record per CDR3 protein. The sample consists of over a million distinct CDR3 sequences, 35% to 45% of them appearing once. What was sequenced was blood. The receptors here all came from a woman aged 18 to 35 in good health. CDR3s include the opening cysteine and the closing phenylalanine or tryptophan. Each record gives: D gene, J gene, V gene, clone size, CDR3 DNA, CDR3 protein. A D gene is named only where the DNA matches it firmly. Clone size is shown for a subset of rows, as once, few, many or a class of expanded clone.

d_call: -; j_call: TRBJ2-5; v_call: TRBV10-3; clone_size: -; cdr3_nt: TGTGCCATCCGGGACAACACCTACAAGCAGTACTTC; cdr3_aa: CAIRDNTYKQYF
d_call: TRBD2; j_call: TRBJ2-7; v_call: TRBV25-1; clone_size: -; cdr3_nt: TGTGCCAGCAGTGAATACTTTAGCGGGGGGACCTACAATGAGCAGTACTTC; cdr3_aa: CASSEYFSGGTYNEQYF
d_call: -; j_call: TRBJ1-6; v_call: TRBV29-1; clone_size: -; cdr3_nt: TGCAGCGTTGAGTGCCTAACAGGGTCTAATTCACCCCTCCACTTT; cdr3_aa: CSVECLTGSNSPLHF
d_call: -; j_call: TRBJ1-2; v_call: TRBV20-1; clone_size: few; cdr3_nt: TGCAGTGCTAGAGATCCCATGGCAGGAAACTATGGCTACACCTTC; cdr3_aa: CSARDPMAGNYGYTF
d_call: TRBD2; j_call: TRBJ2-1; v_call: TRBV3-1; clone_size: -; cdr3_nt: TGTGCCAGCAGCCAAGGCGGGGGGGATACCTACAATGAGCAGTTCTTC; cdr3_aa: CASSQGGGDTYNEQFF
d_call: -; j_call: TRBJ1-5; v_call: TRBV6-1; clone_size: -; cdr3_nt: TGTGCCAGCAGAAAAGGGACGCTTAGCAATCAGCCCCAGCATTTT; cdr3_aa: CASRKGTLSNQPQHF
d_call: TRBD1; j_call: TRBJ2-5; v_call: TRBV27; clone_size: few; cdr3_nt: TGTGCCAGCAGTTCCGGGACAGGGTTTGATCGGGAGACCCAGTACTTC; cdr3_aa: CASSSGTGFDRETQYF
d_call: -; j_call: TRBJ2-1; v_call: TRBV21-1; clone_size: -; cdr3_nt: TGTGCCAGCAGCAAAGCTAGCGTCGATGTCAATGAGCAGTTCTTC; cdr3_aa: CASSKASVDVNEQFF
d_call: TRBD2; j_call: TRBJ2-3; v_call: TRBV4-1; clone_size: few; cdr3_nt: TGCGCCAGCAGCCAAGGGACTAGCGGGAGGGGCACAGATACGCAGTATTTT; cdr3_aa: CASSQGTSGRGTDTQYF
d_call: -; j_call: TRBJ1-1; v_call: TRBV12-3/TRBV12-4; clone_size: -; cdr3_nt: TGTGCCAGCAGCTCGGGGGTTACGGACACTGAAGCTTTCTTT; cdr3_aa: CASSSGVTDTEAFF
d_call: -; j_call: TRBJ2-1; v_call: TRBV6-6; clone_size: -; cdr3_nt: TGTGCCAGCAGTCCTGGGGGGCAGGGACGGGGGCACAATGAGCAGTTCTTC; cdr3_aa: CASSPGGQGRGHNEQFF
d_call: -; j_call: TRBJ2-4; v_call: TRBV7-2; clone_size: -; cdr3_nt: TGTGCCAGCAGCTTAGGTCCCTCGAGCATTCAGTACTTC; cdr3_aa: CASSLGPSSIQYF
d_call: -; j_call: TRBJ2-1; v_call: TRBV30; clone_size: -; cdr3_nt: TGTGCCTGGAGTGTCGAAGCGGGCGGTAGCAATGAGCAGTTCTTC; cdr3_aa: CAWSVEAGGSNEQFF
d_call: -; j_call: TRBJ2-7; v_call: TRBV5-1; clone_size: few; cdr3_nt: TGCGCCAGCAGCTTGGCCGGGGCGGGAAGCTCCTACGAGCAGTACTTC; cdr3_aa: CASSLAGAGSSYEQYF
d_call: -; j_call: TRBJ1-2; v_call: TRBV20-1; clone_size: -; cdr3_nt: TGCAGTGCTATTTACGAATCCCGCGGCTACACCTTC; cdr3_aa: CSAIYESRGYTF
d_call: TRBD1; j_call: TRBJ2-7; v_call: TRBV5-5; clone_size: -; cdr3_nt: TGTGCCAGCACCCTTGGTAGGGACAGGTTCTCCTACGAGCAGTACTTC; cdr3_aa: CASTLGRDRFSYEQYF
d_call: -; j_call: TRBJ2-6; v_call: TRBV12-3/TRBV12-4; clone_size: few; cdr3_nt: TGTGCCAGCACCCTATATGGGTCTGGGGCCAACGTCCTGACTTTC; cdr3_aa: CASTLYGSGANVLTF
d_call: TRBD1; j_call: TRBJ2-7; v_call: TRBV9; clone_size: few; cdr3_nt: TGTGCCAGCAGCGTTGGGACAGGGGGGGACGAGCAGTACTTC; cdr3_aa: CASSVGTGGDEQYF
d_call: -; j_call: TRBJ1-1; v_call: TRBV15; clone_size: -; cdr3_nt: TGTGCCACCAGCACGGGCGTAAGAAGAGGCATGAACACTGAAGCTTTCTTT; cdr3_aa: CATSTGVRRGMNTEAFF
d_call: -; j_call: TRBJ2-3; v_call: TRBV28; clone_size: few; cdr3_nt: TGTGCCAGCAGCTACCAGACGGGGTACGGTACGCAGTATTTT; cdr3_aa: CASSYQTGYGTQYF
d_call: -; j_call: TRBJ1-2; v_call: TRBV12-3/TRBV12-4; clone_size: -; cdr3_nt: TGTGCCAGCAGTCCGCCGTGGTCTAACTATGGCTACACCTTC; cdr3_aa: CASSPPWSNYGYTF
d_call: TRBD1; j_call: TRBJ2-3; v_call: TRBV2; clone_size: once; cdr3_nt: TGTGCCAACACTTTGGGGACAGGGCGCACAGATACGCAGTATTTT; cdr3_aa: CANTLGTGRTDTQYF
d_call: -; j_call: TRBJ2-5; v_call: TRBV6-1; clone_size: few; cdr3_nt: TGTGCCAGCAGTCCCTTCGGACCCCCCGGAGAGACCCAGTACTTC; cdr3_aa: CASSPFGPPGETQYF
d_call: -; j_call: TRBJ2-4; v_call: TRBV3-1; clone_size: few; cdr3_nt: TGTGCCAGCAGCCAAAGGGGGGTCCGGCCCATTCAGTACTTC; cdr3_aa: CASSQRGVRPIQYF
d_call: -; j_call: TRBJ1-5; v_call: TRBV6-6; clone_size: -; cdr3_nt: TGTGCCAGCAGTTCAGTGGCGTATAGCAATCAGCCCCAGCATTTT; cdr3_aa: CASSSVAYSNQPQHF
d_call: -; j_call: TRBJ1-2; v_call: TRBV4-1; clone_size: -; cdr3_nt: TGCGCCAGCAGCCAAGAATGGGTAATTAACTATGGCTACACCTTC; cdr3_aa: CASSQEWVINYGYTF
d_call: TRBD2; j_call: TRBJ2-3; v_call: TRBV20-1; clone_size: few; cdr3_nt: TGCGGAGGTGCGGGAGGATCAGATACGCAGTATTTT; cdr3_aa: CGGAGGSDTQYF
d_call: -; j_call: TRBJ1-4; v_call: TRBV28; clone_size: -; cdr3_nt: TGTGCCAGCAGACGCGACCTCTCAACTAATGAAAAACTGTTTTTT; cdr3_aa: CASRRDLSTNEKLFF
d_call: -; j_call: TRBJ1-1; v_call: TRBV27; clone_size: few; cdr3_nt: TGTGCCAGCAGTTTTCGCCTTAACACTGAAGCTTTCTTT; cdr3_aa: CASSFRLNTEAFF
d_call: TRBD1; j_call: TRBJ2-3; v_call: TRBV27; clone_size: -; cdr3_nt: TGTGCCAGCAGTTTCCGACAGGGCGCCTCTAGCACAGATACGCAGTATTTT; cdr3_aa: CASSFRQGASSTDTQYF
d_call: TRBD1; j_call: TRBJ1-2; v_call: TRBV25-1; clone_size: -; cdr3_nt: TGTGCCAGCAGTGTGACAGGGGTCGGCGATGGCTACACCTTC; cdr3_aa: CASSVTGVGDGYTF
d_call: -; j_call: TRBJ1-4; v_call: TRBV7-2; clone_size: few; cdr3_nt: TGTGCCTCGGCAGGAACAAATGAAAAACTGTTTTTT; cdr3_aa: CASAGTNEKLFF
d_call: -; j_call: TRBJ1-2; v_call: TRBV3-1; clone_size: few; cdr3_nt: TGTGCCAGCAGCAAGAGTTCGGCTAACTATGGCTACACCTTC; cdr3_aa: CASSKSSANYGYTF
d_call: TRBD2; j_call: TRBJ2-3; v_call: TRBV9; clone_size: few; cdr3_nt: TGTGCCAGCAGCGTAGAGGGCAGGATACTAGCGGGGAATACGCAGTATTTT; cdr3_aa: CASSVEGRILAGNTQYF
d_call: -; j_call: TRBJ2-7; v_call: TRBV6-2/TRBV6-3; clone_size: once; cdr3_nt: TGTGCCAGCAGTTTTCGGGCGGGGGCGTATGAGCAGTACTTC; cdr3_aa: CASSFRAGAYEQYF
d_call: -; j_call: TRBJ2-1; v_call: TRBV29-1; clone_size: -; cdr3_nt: TGCAGCGTTGACCCGCCCAGGGCCCTTAGCTCCTACAATGAGCAGTTCTTC; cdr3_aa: CSVDPPRALSSYNEQFF
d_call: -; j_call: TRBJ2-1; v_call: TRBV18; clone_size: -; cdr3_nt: TGTGCCAGCTCACCGGGAAGGGCGGACAATGAGCAGTTCTTC; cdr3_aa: CASSPGRADNEQFF
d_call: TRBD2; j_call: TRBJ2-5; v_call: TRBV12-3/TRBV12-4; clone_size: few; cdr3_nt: TGTGCCAGCCGTAGCGGGGGGGTCCAAGAGACCCAGTACTTC; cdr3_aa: CASRSGGVQETQYF
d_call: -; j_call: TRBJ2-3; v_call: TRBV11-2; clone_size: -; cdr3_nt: TGTGCCAGCAGCCAACTGAACCAGTTCACAGATACGCAGTATTTT; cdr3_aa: CASSQLNQFTDTQYF
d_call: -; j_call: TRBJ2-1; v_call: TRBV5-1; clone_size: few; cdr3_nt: TGCGCCAGCAGCCCGGATGGGGCAGGGACCTACAATGAGCAGTTCTTC; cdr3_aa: CASSPDGAGTYNEQFF
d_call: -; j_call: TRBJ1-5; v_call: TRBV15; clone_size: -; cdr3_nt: TGTGCCACCAGTCCCGAACAGGTCAGACAGCCCCAGCATTTT; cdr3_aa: CATSPEQVRQPQHF
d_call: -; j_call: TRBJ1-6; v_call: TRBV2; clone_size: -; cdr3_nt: TGTGCCAGCAGTGATTGGGGGTTATCCTATAATTCACCCCTCCACTTT; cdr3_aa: CASSDWGLSYNSPLHF
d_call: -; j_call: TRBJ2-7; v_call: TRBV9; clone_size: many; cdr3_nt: TGTGCCAGCAGCGTAGTCGACTCCTCCTACGAGCAGTACTTC; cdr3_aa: CASSVVDSSYEQYF
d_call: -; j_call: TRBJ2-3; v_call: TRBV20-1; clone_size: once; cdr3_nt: TGCAGTGCTAGACATTCAGATACGCAGTATTTT; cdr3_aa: CSARHSDTQYF
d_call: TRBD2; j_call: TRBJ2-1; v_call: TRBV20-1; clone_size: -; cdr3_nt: TGCAGTGCTAGTCCCGGGACTAGCCCTTACAATGAGCGGTTCTTC; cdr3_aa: CSASPGTSPYNERFF
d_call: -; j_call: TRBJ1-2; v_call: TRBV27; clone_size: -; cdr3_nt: TGTGCCGGCAGTTTCGGGCTAGGAGGTGGCTACACCTTC; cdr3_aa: CAGSFGLGGGYTF
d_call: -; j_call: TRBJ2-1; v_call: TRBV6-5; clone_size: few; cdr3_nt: TGTGCCAGCAGCCCCGACTCCTTCAATGAGCAGTTCTTC; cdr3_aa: CASSPDSFNEQFF
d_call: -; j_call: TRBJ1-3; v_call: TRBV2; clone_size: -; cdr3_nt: TGTGCCAGCAGTTCCGGGACCACTGGAAACACCATATATTTT; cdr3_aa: CASSSGTTGNTIYF
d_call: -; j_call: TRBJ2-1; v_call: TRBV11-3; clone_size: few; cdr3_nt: TGTGCCAGCAGCTCCCGGCCTATTTCCTACAATGAGCAGTTCTTC; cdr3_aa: CASSSRPISYNEQFF
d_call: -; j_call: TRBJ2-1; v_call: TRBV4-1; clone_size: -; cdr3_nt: TGCGCCAGCAGCCAAGAGGGGATTTCCTACAATGAGCAGTTCTTC; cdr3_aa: CASSQEGISYNEQFF
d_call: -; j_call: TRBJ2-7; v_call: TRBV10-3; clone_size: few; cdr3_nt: TGTGCCATCAGTTTGGTTAAAGATGGCTACGAGCAGTACTTC; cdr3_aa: CAISLVKDGYEQYF
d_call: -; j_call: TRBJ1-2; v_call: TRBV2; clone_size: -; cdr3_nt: TGTGCCAGCACCCCGGGACAATCTTATGGCTACACCTTC; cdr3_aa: CASTPGQSYGYTF